These 2 T cell receptor beta chains originate from one sample sequenced in a study of blood T cell repertoires in COVID-19. This table comes from immunoSEQ multiplex PCR, and its TCRdb copy is limited to in-frame clones, with some not included. This sample carries about 55,000 clones, 80% to 90% of them seen once, and the ten largest clones take 1.4%. Sequenced material: peripheral blood. All receptors come from a man aged 60 to 75 with acute or convalescent COVID-19.

This rearrangement joins TRBV11-1 to TRBJ2-1, with 7 bases that match TRBD2. V was clipped by 4 bases and J by 2 bases; unmatched bases: 8. CDR3 length: 16 amino acids. Looked up from germline, CDR1 is SGHAT and CDR2 is FQDESV (reference sequence). This CDR3 reads CASSSPSGDTYNEQFF. In nucleotides, the CDR3 is TGTGCCAGCAGCTCCCCTAGCGGAGATACCTACAATGAGCAGTTCTTC. Full variable domain (missing parts from reference TRBV11-1 and TRBJ2-1): EAEVAQSPRYKITEKSQAVAFWCDPISGHATLYWYRQILGQGPELLVQFQDESVVDDSQLPKDRFSAERLKGVDSTLKIQPAELGDSAMYLCASSSPSGDTYNEQFFGPGTRLTVL.

The chain recombines TRBV5-8 with TRBJ1-4; 7 bases match TRBD1. V gave up 5 bases and J gave up 4 bases; unmatched junction bases: 5. CDR1 is SGHTS and CDR2 is YDEGEE in the germline V gene. This CDR3 comprises 14 residues. CDR3 sequence reads: CASRWTGRNEKLFF. The CDR3 DNA sequence: TGTGCCAGCAGGTGGACAGGCCGTAATGAAAAACTGTTTTTT.